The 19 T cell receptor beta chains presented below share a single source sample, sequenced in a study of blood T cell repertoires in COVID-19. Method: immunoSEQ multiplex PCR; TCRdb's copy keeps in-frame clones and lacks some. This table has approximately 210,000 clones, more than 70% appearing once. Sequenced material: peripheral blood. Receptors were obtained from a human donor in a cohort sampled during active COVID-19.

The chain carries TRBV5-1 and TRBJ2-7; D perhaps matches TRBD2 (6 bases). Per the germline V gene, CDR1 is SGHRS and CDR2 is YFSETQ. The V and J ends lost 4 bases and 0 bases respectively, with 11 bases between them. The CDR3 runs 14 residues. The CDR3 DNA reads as TGCGCCAGCAGCCCGACTAGTGGCTCCTACGAGCAGTACTTC. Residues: CASSPTSGSYEQYF.

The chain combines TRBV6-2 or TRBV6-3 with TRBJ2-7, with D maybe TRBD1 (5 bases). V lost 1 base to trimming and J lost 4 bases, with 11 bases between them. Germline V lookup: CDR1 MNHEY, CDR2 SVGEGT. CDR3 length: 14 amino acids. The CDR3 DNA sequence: TGTGCCAGCAGTTACTTGGGGCTAGGGTACGAGCAGTACTTC. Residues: CASSYLGLGYEQYF.

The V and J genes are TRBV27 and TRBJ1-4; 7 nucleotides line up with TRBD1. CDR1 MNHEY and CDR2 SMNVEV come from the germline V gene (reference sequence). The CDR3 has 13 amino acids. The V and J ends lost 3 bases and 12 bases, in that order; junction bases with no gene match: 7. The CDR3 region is CASSFRDSRELFF. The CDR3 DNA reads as TGTGCCAGCAGTTTCCGGGACAGCAGGGAACTGTTTTTT.

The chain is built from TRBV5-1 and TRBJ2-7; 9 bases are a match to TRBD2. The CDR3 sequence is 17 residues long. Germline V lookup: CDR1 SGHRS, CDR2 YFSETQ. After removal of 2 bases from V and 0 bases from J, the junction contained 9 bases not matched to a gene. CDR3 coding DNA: TGCGCCAGCAGCTTCGGCTCTCGACTAGCGGTCTCCTACGAGCAGTACTTC. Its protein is CASSFGSRLAVSYEQYF.

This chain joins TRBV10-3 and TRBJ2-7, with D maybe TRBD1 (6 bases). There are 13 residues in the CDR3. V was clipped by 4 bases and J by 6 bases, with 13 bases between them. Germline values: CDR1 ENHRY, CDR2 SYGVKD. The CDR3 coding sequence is TGTGCCATCAGTGCTGACAGGTCCCGCGAGCAGTACTTC. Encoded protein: CAISADRSREQYF.

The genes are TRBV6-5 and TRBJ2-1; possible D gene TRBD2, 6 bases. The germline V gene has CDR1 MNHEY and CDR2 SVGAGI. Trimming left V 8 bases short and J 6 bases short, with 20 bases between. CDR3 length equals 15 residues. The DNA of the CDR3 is TGTGCCAGCGATAACGGGGGAGGTTACGGCAATGAGCAGTTCTTC. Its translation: CASDNGGGYGNEQFF.

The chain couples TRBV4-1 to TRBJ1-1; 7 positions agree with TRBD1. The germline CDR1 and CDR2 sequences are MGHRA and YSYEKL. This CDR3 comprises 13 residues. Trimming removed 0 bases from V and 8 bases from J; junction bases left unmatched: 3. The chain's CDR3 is CASSQDYRGEAFF. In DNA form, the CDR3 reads TGCGCCAGCAGCCAAGATTACAGGGGCGAAGCTTTCTTT.

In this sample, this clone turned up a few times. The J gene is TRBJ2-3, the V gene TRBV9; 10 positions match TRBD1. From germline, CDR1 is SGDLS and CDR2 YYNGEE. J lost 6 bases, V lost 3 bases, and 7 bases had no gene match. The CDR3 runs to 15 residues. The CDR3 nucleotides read TGTGCCAGCAGCGGATTGACAGGGGGCGTGGATACGCAGTATTTT. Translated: CASSGLTGGVDTQYF.

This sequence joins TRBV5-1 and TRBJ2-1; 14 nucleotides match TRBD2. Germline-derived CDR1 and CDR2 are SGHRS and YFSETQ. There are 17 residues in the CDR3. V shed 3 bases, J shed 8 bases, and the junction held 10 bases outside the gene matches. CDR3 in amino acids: CASSWGTSGSSMHEQFF. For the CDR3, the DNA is TGCGCCAGCAGCTGGGGGACTAGCGGGAGTAGTATGCATGAGCAGTTCTTC.

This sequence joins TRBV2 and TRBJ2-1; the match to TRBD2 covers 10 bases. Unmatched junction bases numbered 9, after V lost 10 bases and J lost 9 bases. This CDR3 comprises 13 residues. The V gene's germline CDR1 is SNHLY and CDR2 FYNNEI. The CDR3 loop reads CAIQLAGISEQFF. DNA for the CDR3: TGTGCCATCCAACTAGCGGGGATTAGTGAGCAGTTCTTC.

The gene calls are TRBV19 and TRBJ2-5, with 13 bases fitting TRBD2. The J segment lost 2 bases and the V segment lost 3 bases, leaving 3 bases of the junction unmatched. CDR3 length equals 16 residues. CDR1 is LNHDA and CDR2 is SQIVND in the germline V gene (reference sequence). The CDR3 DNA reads TGTGCCAGTAGTATGGGACTAGCGGGGTCTCAAGAGACCCAGTACTTC. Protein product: CASSMGLAGSQETQYF.

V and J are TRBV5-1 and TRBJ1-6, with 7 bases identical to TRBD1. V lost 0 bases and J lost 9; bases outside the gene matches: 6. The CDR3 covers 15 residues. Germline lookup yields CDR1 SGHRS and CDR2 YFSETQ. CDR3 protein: CASSLGRAGGSPLHF. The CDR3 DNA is TGCGCCAGCAGCTTGGGGCGCGCAGGGGGTTCACCCCTCCACTTT.

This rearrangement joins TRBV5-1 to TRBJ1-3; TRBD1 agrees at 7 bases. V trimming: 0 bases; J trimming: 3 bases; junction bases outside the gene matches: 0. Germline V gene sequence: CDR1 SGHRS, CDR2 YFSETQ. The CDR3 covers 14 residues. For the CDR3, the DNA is TGCGCCAGCAGCTTGGGACAGGGTGGAAACACCATATATTTT. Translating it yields CASSLGQGGNTIYF.

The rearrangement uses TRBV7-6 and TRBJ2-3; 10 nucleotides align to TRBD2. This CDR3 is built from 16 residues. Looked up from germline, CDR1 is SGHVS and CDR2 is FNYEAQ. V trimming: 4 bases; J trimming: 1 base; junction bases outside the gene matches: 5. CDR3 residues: CASSSRTSGGTDTQYF. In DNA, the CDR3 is TGTGCCAGCAGCTCTCGGACTAGCGGTGGCACAGATACGCAGTATTTT.

This CDR3 is CASSSTGAVVRANVLTF. For the CDR3, the DNA is TGTGCCAGCAGCTCCACAGGGGCTGTCGTTAGGGCCAACGTCCTGACTTTC. The chain uses TRBV7-2 and TRBJ2-6; TRBD1 agrees at 7 bases. CDR1 and CDR2 (germline): SGHTA, FQGNSA. The J segment lost 5 bases and the V segment lost 4 bases, leaving 11 bases of the junction unmatched. The CDR3 is made up of 17 amino acids.

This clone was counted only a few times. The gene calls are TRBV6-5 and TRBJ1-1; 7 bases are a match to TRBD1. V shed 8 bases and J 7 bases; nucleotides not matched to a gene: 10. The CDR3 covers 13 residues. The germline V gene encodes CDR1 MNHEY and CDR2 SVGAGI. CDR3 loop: CASSLGRQGEAFF. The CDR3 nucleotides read TGTGCCAGCTCGTTAGGCCGACAGGGTGAAGCTTTCTTT.

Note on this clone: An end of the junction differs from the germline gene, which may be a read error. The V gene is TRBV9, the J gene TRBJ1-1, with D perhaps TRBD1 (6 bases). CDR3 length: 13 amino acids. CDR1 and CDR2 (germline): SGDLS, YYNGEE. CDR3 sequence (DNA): TGTGCCAGCGGCGTGGTTCAGGGGACTGAAGCTTTCTTT. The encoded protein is CASGVVQGTEAFF.

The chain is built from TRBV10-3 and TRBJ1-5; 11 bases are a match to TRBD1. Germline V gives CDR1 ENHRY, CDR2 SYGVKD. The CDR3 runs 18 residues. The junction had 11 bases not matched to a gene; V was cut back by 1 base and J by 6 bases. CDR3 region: CAISEWIGGTGGFQPQHF. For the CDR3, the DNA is TGTGCCATCAGTGAGTGGATAGGAGGGACAGGGGGATTTCAGCCCCAGCATTTT.

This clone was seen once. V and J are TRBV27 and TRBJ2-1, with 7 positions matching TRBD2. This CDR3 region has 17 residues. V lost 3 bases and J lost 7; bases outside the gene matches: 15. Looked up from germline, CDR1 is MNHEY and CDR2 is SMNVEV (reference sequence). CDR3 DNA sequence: TGTGCCAGCAGTTTTTCCCCGGTGGGAGGGCCTAGGAATGAGCAGTTCTTC. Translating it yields CASSFSPVGGPRNEQFF.